The 31 T cell receptor beta chains in this list originate from one sample, sequenced in a study of beta chain features in type 1 diabetes. Expressed TCRB transcripts were sequenced, since all the RNA that had been isolated was reverse transcribed. Sequenced by immunoSEQ multiplex PCR; TCRdb stores in-frame clones only, minus some. Seen here are 850,000 to 900,000 clones, about a sixth observed once, and the top ten hold about 0.02%. The sequenced sample was naive CD4+ T cells from blood. The receptor set was obtained from a woman aged 18-35 years in good health.

This clone turned up a few times. This rearrangement joins TRBV7-9 to TRBJ2-5; possibly TRBD1 for D (6 bases). V shed 4 bases and J shed 5 bases, with 11 bases lying between them. The CDR3 has 13 residues. CDR1 is SEHNR, CDR2 FQNEAQ, per germline (reference sequence). In DNA, the CDR3 is TGTGCCAGCAGCTACAGGGTAGGGGAGACCCAGTACTTC. It specifies CASSYRVGETQYF.

This chain joins TRBV6-5 and TRBJ2-5; D remains ambiguous. The DNA end lines up better with TRBJ2-7; the J call may be wrong. Germline-derived CDR1 and CDR2 are MNHEY and SVGAGI. This CDR3 has 14 residues. The CDR3, as DNA: TGTGCCAGCAGACCCAGGTCCTTCTCCTACGAGCAGTACTTC. Protein sequence: CASRPRSFSYEQYF.

The rearrangement links TRBV29-1 to TRBJ2-2; 8 nucleotides match TRBD2. The germline V gene has CDR1 SQVTM and CDR2 ANQGSEA. Trimming removed 5 bases from V and 0 bases from J; junction bases left unmatched: 5. The CDR3 is 15 residues long. This chain's CDR3 is CSVRGLATNTGELFF. CDR3 coding DNA: TGCAGCGTTCGCGGACTAGCTACGAACACCGGGGAGCTGTTTTTT.

The chain is built from TRBV29-1 and TRBJ2-2; 8 nucleotides match TRBD2. Losses at the gene ends were 6 bases for V and 2 bases for J; bases not matched to a gene: 5. There are 14 residues in the CDR3. Germline V gene sequence: CDR1 SQVTM, CDR2 ANQGSEA. The CDR3 spells CSVSGGPNTGELFF. For the CDR3, the DNA is TGCAGCGTCTCGGGAGGGCCAAACACCGGGGAGCTGTTTTTT.

This clone was seen more than once but under ten times. The J gene is TRBJ2-7, the V gene TRBV6-5; unclear D gene. Germline V gives CDR1 MNHEY, CDR2 SVGAGI. The CDR3 sequence is 13 residues long. Trimming took 6 bases from V and 2 from J, leaving 11 bases between them. The CDR3 DNA is TGTGCCAGCAGAAAGGAAAGGACCTACGAGCAGTACTTC. The encoded protein is CASRKERTYEQYF.

The chain carries TRBV7-2 and TRBJ1-3; 7 bases align to TRBD1. Germline assignment: CDR1 SGHTA and CDR2 FQGNSA. This CDR3 comprises 15 residues. Trimming at V came to 1 base and at J to 2 bases, leaving 2 bases not matched to a gene. CDR3 in DNA: TGTGCCAGCAGCTTAGACACAGGGGCTGGAAACACCATATATTTT. This gives the protein CASSLDTGAGNTIYF. Full variable domain (missing parts from reference TRBV7-2 and TRBJ1-3): GAGVSQSPSNKVTEKGKDVELRCDPISGHTALYWYRQSLGQGLEFLIYFQGNSAPDKSGLPSDRFSAERTGGSVSTLTIQRTQQEDSAVYLCASSLDTGAGNTIYFGEGSWLTVV.

This chain connects TRBV7-9 to TRBJ2-7; 8 bases agree with TRBD1. From germline, CDR1 is SEHNR and CDR2 FQNEAQ (reference sequence). There are 14 residues in the CDR3. The V and J ends lost 5 bases and 6 bases, in that order; junction bases with no gene match: 9. The CDR3 DNA reads TGTGCCAGCAGCCGAGGACAGGGTCCGGGCGAGCAGTACTTC. It is translated as CASSRGQGPGEQYF.

This clone was detected a few times. The rearrangement joins TRBV6-5 to TRBJ2-2; 7 bases align to TRBD1. Germline V gene sequence: CDR1 MNHEY, CDR2 SVGAGI. Trimming cost V 10 bases and J 3 bases; bases outside gene matches: 8. CDR3 length equals 14 residues. CDR3 region: CATQPGQYTGELFF. In DNA, the CDR3 is TGTGCCACACAACCGGGACAGTACACCGGGGAGCTGTTTTTT.

This clone was recorded a few times. The chain joins TRBV7-3 to TRBJ2-1, with 14 bases matching TRBD2. In germline, CDR1 is SGHTA, CDR2 FQGTGA. V was clipped by 5 bases and J by 3 bases; unmatched bases: 9. The length of the CDR3 is 18 residues. CDR3 DNA: TGTGCCAGCAGCCCCGGGACTAGCGGGAGAGGCGACTACAATGAGCAGTTCTTC. This codes for CASSPGTSGRGDYNEQFF.

V gene TRBV7-9 combines with J gene TRBJ2-2; D remains ambiguous. Trimming removed 4 bases at V and 5 bases at J, with 8 bases between. The CDR3 has 13 residues. Germline V gene data show CDR1 as SEHNR and CDR2 as FQNEAQ (reference sequence). The CDR3 here is CASSSHRTGELFF. As DNA, the CDR3 is TGTGCCAGCAGCTCCCACCGGACCGGGGAGCTGTTTTTT.

This clone was observed a handful of times. The V gene is TRBV19, the J gene TRBJ1-5, with a tentative D call TRBD1 (5 bases). Deletions cut 9 bases from V and 4 bases from J, with 22 bases between. The CDR3 is made up of 16 amino acids. The germline V gene has CDR1 LNHDA and CDR2 SQIVND (reference sequence). The CDR3 bases are TGTGCCAGCGATACCGGATGGCAGGGAAGGAATCAGCCCCAGCATTTT. As protein: CASDTGWQGRNQPQHF.

This clone was seen a few times. The rearrangement joins TRBV6-1 to TRBJ2-5; 8 nucleotides align to TRBD2. The J call could be wrong; TRBJ2-7 is a better fit for the DNA end. Germline V gene data show CDR1 as MNHNS and CDR2 as SASEGT. The CDR3 is 13 amino acids. The CDR3 DNA sequence: TGTGCCAGCAGTGATCGGGAGGGACACGAGCAGTACTTC. Protein: CASSDREGHEQYF.

The chain couples TRBV18 to TRBJ1-4; D gene ambiguous. Trimming took off 6 bases at V and 5 bases at J, with 7 bases between the two ends. Germline lookup yields CDR1 KGHSH and CDR2 LQKENI. This CDR3 has 12 residues. CDR3 amino acids: CASSNANEKLFF. Here the CDR3 DNA reads TGTGCCAGCTCCAACGCCAATGAAAAACTGTTTTTT.

This clone was picked up a small number of times. The rearrangement joins TRBV25-1 to TRBJ2-3; 11 bases align to TRBD2. The CDR3 has 15 amino acids. Germline assignment: CDR1 MGHDK and CDR2 SYGVNS. The V segment lost 5 bases and the J segment 4 bases; nucleotides outside the gene matches: 5. CDR3 DNA sequence: TGTGCCAGCAGTAACCTAGCGGGAGGATCAGATACGCAGTATTTT. Its translation: CASSNLAGGSDTQYF.

This chain connects TRBV2 to TRBJ2-1, with D maybe TRBD2 (6 bases). Looked up from germline, CDR1 is SNHLY and CDR2 is FYNNEI. The CDR3 covers 16 residues. The germline V and J ends were trimmed by 0 bases and 7 bases, with 16 bases remaining between them. This chain's CDR3 is CASSEALASELNEQFF. In DNA form, the CDR3 reads TGTGCCAGCAGTGAAGCTTTGGCTAGCGAGTTGAATGAGCAGTTCTTC.

A few counts support this clone. The chain recombines TRBV28 with TRBJ2-5; tentatively, D is TRBD1 or TRBD2 (6 bases each). The CDR3 covers 15 residues. The V and J ends lost 6 bases and 3 bases respectively, with 17 bases between them. CDR1 is MDHEN and CDR2 is SYDVKM in the germline V gene. In nucleotides, the CDR3 is TGTGCCAGCAGACGCCCGGGGGCAGGGGAAGAGACCCAGTACTTC. Protein: CASRRPGAGEETQYF.

This clone was recorded a few times. J is TRBJ2-1 and V is TRBV7-2, with 14 nucleotides matching TRBD2. The trim removed 5 bases at V and 5 bases at J, leaving 8 bases unmatched. Germline V CDR1 and CDR2: SGHTA, FQGNSA. The CDR3 has 17 amino acids. CDR3 bases: TGTGCCAGCAGCACAACCCCGGGACTAGCGGGAGACAATGAGCAGTTCTTC. Translated: CASSTTPGLAGDNEQFF.

V and J are TRBV4-1 and TRBJ2-3; D gene uncertain. CDR1 MGHRA and CDR2 YSYEKL come from the germline V gene. The CDR3 is made up of 17 amino acids. Trimming removed 0 bases from V and 2 bases from J, with 15 bases in between. The CDR3 is CASSQETPGLHTDTQYF. CDR3 coding DNA: TGCGCCAGCAGCCAAGAGACCCCGGGCCTACACACAGATACGCAGTATTTT.

For this clone: The sample carries other DNA sequences with the same CDR3. In nucleotides, the CDR3 is TGCGCCAGCAGCTTGGGACTAGCGGGGAGCACAGATACGCAGTATTTT. Encoded protein: CASSLGLAGSTDTQYF. The V and J genes are TRBV5-1 and TRBJ2-3, with TRBD2 matching over 11 bases. The CDR3 has 16 residues. V shed 0 bases, J shed 0 bases, and the junction held 0 bases outside the gene matches. CDR1 is SGHRS, CDR2 YFSETQ, per germline.

The chain couples TRBV7-9 to TRBJ2-7; D may be TRBD2 (5 bases). The CDR3 is 13 residues long. Trimming stripped 0 bases from V and 4 bases from J, with 7 bases between. The germline V gene encodes CDR1 SEHNR and CDR2 FQNEAQ (reference sequence). This CDR3 reads CASSLASVYEQYF. The CDR3 DNA sequence: TGTGCCAGCAGCTTAGCTAGCGTGTACGAGCAGTACTTC.

This clone was seen only a few times. The junction departs from germline at one end; a sequencing error may be responsible. The chain uses TRBV5-4 and TRBJ1-2, with D maybe TRBD1 (6 bases). Germline V CDR1 and CDR2: SGHNT, YYREEE (reference sequence). This CDR3 region has 13 residues. CDR3 sequence: CASSLDSLGGYTF. As DNA, the CDR3 is TGTGCCAGCAGTTTGGACAGCCTTGGTGGCTACACCTTC. Drawing the rest from reference TRBV5-4 and TRBJ1-2, the complete variable domain is ETGVTQSPTHLIKTRGQQVTLRCSSQSGHNTVSWYQQALGQGPQFIFQYYREEENGRGNFPPRFSGLQFPNYSSELNVNALELDDSALYLCASSLDSLGGYTFGSGTRLTVV.

The chain joins TRBV5-1 to TRBJ2-2, with 7 bases fitting TRBD2. This CDR3 region has 15 residues. Germline CDR1 is SGHRS and CDR2 is YFSETQ. Trimming cost V 6 bases and J 1 base; bases outside gene matches: 6. For the CDR3, the DNA is TGCGCCAGCACAAAAGCGGGAAAGAACACCGGGGAGCTGTTTTTT. Its translation is CASTKAGKNTGELFF.

With regard to this clone: Additional DNA sequences in this sample encode the identical CDR3. This chain connects TRBV7-9 to TRBJ1-5; D is ambiguous. Between the trimmed V and J ends, which lost 5 bases and 4 bases, there was a span of 6 bases. Germline CDR1 reads SEHNR; CDR2 reads FQNEAQ (reference sequence). CDR3 size: 12 residues. CDR3 DNA: TGTGCCAGCAGCCTGGGAAATCAGCCCCAGCATTTT. It yields the protein CASSLGNQPQHF.

The genes are TRBV11-2 and TRBJ1-2; TRBD1 matches 7 bases. Germline V lookup: CDR1 SGHAT, CDR2 FQNNGV. The trim removed 0 bases at V and 4 bases at J, leaving 5 bases unmatched. The CDR3 is made up of 15 amino acids. This CDR3 reads CASSLEPTGSYGYTF. Written as DNA, the CDR3 is TGTGCCAGCAGCTTAGAACCGACAGGGAGCTATGGCTACACCTTC.

This chain joins TRBV7-2 and TRBJ2-7; 10 positions agree with TRBD2. With V trimmed by 5 bases and J by 5 bases, 18 bases remained unmatched. The CDR3 has 18 amino acids. The V gene's germline CDR1 is SGHTA and CDR2 FQGNSA. In DNA form, the CDR3 reads TGTGCCAGCAGCCCCCGAAATCCCGGGCTAGCGGGAGTCAACGAGCAGTACTTC. Protein: CASSPRNPGLAGVNEQYF.

This clone has only a few counts. CDR3 residues: CAISGGYGGADEQFF. CDR3 in DNA: TGTGCCATCAGTGGGGGTTATGGGGGAGCCGATGAGCAGTTCTTC. The V call is TRBV10-3, the J call TRBJ2-1, with D perhaps matching TRBD1 or TRBD2 (5 bases each). CDR1 is ENHRY, CDR2 SYGVKD, per germline. CDR3 size: 15 residues. V was cut by 4 bases and J by 8 bases, with 18 bases left in between.

This clone came up a few times. V usage is TRBV20-1 and J usage is TRBJ2-1; D is unresolved. V was trimmed by 0 bases and J by 10 bases, leaving 7 bases between them. The CDR3 totals 11 residues. Germline lookup yields CDR1 DFQATT and CDR2 SNEGSKA (reference sequence). The CDR3 region is CSARDYTEQFF. CDR3 DNA: TGCAGTGCTAGAGATTACACCGAGCAGTTCTTC.

This clone showed up just a few times. The chain carries TRBV11-2 and TRBJ2-3; 11 bases are shared with TRBD2. In germline, CDR1 is SGHAT, CDR2 FQNNGV. V shed 2 bases and J 2 bases; nucleotides not matched to a gene: 3. The CDR3 totals 16 residues. As DNA, the CDR3 is TGTGCCAGCAGCTTAACTAGCGGGAGTATCACAGATACGCAGTATTTT. This translates into CASSLTSGSITDTQYF.

This clone was seen more than once but under ten times. The chain is built from TRBV18 and TRBJ2-1; D is unclear. V dropped 3 bases and J dropped 0 bases, with 9 bases sitting between them. This CDR3 comprises 15 residues. Germline V gene lookup returns CDR1 KGHSH and CDR2 LQKENI. The CDR3 nucleotides are TGTGCCAGCTCACCGGGGAAAAGCTCCTACAATGAGCAGTTCTTC. Its protein is CASSPGKSSYNEQFF.

This clone turned up a few times. This chain links TRBV6-1 with TRBJ2-3; D unresolved. The length of the CDR3 is 15 residues. V was shortened by 0 bases and J by 3 bases, with 10 bases between the two germline ends. Germline loops: CDR1 MNHNS, CDR2 SASEGT. The CDR3 reads CASSEALPKTDTQYF. CDR3 nucleotides: TGTGCCAGCAGTGAAGCGCTCCCTAAGACAGATACGCAGTATTTT.

The chain has TRBV4-2 and TRBJ2-1; 9 bases agree with TRBD2. The V and J ends lost 2 bases and 5 bases, in that order; junction bases with no gene match: 7. The germline V gene encodes CDR1 LGHNA and CDR2 YNFKEQ. The CDR3 contains 16 residues. The CDR3 region has the DNA TGTGCCAGCAGCCAAAGGGTTCTAGCGGGGAACAATGAGCAGTTCTTC. It translates to CASSQRVLAGNNEQFF.